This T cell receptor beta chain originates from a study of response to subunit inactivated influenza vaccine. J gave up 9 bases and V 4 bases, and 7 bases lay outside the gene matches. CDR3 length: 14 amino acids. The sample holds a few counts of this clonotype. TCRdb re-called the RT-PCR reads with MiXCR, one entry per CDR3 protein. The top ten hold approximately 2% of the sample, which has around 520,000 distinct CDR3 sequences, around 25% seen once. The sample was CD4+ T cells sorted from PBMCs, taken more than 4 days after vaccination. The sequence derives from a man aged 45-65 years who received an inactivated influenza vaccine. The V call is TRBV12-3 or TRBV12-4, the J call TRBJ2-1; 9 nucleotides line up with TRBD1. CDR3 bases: TGTGCCAGCAGTTACCGGGACAGGGTGGGTGAGCAGTTCTTC. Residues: CASSYRDRVGEQFF.